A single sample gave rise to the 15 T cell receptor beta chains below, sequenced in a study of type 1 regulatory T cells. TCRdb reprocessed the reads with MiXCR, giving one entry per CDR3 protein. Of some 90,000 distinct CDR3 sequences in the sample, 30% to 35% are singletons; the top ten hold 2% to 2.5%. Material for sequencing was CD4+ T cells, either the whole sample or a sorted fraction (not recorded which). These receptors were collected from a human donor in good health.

CDR3 nucleotide sequence: TGTGCCAGTAGTAATCGGCAGGGGCGACGCGAGCAGTACTTC. As protein: CASSNRQGRREQYF. V and J are TRBV19 and TRBJ2-7; a possible D gene is TRBD1 (6 bases). This CDR3 comprises 14 residues. Germline V gives CDR1 LNHDA, CDR2 SQIVND (reference sequence). Trimming stripped 4 bases from V and 6 bases from J, with 16 bases between.

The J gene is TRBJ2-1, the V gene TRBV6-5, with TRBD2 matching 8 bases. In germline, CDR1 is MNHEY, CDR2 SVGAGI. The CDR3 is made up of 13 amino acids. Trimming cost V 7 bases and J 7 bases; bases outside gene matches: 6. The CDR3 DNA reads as TGTGCCAGCAAGAGCGGGAGTCTTAATGAGCAGTTCTTC. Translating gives CASKSGSLNEQFF.

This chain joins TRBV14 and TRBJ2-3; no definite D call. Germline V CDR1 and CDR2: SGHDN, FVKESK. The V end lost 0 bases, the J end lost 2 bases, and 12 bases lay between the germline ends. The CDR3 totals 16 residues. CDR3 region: CASSQDLNWDTDTQYF. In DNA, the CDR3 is TGTGCCAGCAGCCAAGATTTGAACTGGGACACAGATACGCAGTATTTT.

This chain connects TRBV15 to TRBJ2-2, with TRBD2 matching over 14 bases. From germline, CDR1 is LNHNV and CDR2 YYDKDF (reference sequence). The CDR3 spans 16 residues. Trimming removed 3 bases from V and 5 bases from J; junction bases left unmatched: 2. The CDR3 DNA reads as TGTGCCACCAGCAGGGGGACTAGCGGGAGAACCGGGGAGCTGTTTTTT. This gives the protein CATSRGTSGRTGELFF.

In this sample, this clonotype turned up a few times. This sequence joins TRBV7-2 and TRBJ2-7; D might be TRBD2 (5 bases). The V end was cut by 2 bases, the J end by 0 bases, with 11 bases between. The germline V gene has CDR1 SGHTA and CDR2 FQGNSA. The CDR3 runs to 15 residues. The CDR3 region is CASSLLDGDSYEQYF. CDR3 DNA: TGTGCCAGCAGCTTACTAGACGGGGACTCCTACGAGCAGTACTTC.

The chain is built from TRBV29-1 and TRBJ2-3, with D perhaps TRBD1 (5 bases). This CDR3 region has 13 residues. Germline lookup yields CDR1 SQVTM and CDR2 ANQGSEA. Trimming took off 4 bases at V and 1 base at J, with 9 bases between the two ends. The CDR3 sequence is CSVGDSRTDTQYF. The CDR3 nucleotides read TGCAGCGTTGGAGACAGTCGCACAGATACGCAGTATTTT.

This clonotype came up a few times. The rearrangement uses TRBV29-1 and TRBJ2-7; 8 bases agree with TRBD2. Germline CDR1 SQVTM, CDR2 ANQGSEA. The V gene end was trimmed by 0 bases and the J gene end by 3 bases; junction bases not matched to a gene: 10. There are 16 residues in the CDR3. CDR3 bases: TGCAGCGTTGAAGATGGGAGGTCGGGAGGGGGCTACGAGCAGTACTTC. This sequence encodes CSVEDGRSGGGYEQYF.

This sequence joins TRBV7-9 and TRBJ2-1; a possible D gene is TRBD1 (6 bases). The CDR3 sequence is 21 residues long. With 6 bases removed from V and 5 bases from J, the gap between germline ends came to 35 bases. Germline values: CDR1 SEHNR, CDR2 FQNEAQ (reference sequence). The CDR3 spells CASSINVKRDGLTGTNNEQFF. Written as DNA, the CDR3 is TGTGCCAGCAGTATAAACGTAAAAAGAGACGGTTTGACAGGTACAAACAATGAGCAGTTCTTC.

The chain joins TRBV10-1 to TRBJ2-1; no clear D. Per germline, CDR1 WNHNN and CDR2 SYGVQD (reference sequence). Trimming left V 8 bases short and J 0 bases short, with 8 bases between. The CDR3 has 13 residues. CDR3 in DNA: TGCGCCAGCCCTAGAAGCTCCTACAATGAGCAGTTCTTC. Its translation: CASPRSSYNEQFF.

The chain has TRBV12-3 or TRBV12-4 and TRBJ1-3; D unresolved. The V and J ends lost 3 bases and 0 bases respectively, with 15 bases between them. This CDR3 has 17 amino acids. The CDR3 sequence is CASSLAGKYGSGNTIYF. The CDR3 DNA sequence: TGTGCCAGCAGTTTGGCCGGGAAGTATGGCTCTGGAAACACCATATATTTT.

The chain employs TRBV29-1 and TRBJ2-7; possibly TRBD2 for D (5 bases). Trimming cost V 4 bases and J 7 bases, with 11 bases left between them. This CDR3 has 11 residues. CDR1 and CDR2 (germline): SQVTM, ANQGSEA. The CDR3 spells CSVVGSGEQYF. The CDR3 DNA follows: TGCAGCGTTGTGGGGTCGGGGGAGCAGTACTTC.

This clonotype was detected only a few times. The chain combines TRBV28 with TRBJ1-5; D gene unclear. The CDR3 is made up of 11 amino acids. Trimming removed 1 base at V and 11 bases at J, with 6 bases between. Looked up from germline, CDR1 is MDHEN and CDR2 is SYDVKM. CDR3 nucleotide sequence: TGTGCCAGCAGTTTATTACATTCCCAGCATTTT. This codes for CASSLLHSQHF.

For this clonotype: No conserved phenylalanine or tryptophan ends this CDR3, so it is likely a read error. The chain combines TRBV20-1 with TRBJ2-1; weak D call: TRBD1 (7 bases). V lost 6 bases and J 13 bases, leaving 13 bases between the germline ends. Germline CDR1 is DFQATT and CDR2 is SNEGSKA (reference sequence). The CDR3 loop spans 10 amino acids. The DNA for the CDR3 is TGCAGTGCGACTAGACAGGGTCAGTTCTCC. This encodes CSATRQGQFS.

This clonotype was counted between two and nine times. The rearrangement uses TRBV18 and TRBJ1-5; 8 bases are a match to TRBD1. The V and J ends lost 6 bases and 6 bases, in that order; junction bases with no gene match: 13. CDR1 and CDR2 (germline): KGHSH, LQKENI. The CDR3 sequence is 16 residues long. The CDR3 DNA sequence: TGTGCCAGCTCTCTAGACAGGGGCCGTGACAGTCAGCCCCAGCATTTT. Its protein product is CASSLDRGRDSQPQHF.

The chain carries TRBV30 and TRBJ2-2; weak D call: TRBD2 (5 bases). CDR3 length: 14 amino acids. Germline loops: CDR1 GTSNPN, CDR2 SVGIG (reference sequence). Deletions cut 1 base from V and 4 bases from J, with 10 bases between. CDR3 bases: TGTGCCTGGAGTGAAACCCTAGCCACCGGGGAGCTGTTTTTT. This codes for CAWSETLATGELFF.